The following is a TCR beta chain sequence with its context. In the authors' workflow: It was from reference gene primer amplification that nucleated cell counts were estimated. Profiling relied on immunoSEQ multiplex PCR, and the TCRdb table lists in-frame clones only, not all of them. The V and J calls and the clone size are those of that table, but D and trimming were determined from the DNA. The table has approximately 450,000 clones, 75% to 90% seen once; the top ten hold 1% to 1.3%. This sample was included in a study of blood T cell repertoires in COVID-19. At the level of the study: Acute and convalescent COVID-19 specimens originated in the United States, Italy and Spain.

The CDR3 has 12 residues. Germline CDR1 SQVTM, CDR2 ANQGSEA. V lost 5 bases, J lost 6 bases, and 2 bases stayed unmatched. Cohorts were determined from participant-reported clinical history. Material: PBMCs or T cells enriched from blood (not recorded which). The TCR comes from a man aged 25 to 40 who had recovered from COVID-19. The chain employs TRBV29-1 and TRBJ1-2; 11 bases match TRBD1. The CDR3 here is CSVWDRGDGYTF. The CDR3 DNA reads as TGCAGCGTTTGGGACAGGGGGGATGGCTACACCTTC.